This TCR beta chain was sequenced in a study of long-term antiretroviral therapy in people with HIV. Whole-study context: First collections came about a decade before the 2015 immediate-ART recommendation. Study results and limitations: Post-ART, diversity grew, though it stayed under transplant donor control levels.

Worth noting for this clone: Its antigen is as yet unknown.

CDR1 is SGHAT and CDR2 is FQNNGV in the germline V gene. V was clipped by 6 bases and J by 5 bases; unmatched bases: 4. The CDR3 length is 15 residues. Investigators performed immunoSEQ version v3.0 at survey level. The protocol was immunoSEQ multiplex PCR, while the TCRdb copy is restricted to in-frame clones and leaves out a portion. Here the sample spans about 20,000 clones, 85% to 90% being singletons. This TCR was sampled from a woman aged 25-40 years with HIV. This sequence joins TRBV11-2 and TRBJ2-5; 15 bases agree with TRBD2. The sample in question was unsorted PBMCs, obtained 1.8 years before starting antiretroviral therapy. The CDR3: CASSSGTSGGETQYF. CDR3 nucleotide sequence: TGTGCCAGCAGTAGCGGGACTAGCGGGGGGGAGACCCAGTACTTC.